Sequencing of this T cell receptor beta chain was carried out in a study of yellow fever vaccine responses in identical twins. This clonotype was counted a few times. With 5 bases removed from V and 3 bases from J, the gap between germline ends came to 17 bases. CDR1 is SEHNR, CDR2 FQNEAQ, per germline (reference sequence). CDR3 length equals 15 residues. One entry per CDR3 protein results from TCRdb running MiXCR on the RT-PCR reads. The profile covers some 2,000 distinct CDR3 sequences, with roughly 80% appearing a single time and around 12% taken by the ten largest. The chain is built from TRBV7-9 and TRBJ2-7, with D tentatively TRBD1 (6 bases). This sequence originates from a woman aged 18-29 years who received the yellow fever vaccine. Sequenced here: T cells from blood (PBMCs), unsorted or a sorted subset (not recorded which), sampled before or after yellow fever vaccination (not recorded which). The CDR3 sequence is CASSTPGTPYYEQYF. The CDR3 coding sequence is TGTGCCAGCAGCACTCCCGGGACACCGTACTACGAGCAGTACTTC.